This T cell receptor beta chain comes out of a study of blood T cells in healthy people across ages. Study-level findings and limits: A conclusive naive versus antigen-experienced comparison was prevented by the unsorted PBMCs. More naive CD4+ cells and higher diversity marked long-lived donors relative to aged donors.

Primed by a sample-barcoded 5' primer and a J-beta primer mix, a second PCR proceeded for about 6 to 12 cycles. Using its own MiXCR run on the 5' RACE reads, TCRdb lists one record per CDR3 protein. Counted here are fewer than 1.5 million distinct CDR3 sequences, roughly 40% occurring once; the ten biggest clones make up under 8%. Germline CDR1 is SEHNR and CDR2 is FQNEAQ (reference sequence). The CDR3 spans 12 residues. V was shortened by 4 bases and J by 5 bases, with 9 bases between the two germline ends. Concerning this clonotype itself: Antigen unknown.

Every sample yielded at least 6.5 million isolated PBMCs. This chain links TRBV7-9 with TRBJ2-7, with D tentatively TRBD2 (6 bases). This receptor was obtained from a woman younger than 35 in good health. Sequencing was carried out using blood. CDR3 in amino acids: CASSSGLDEQYF. CDR3 DNA sequence: TGTGCCAGCAGCTCGGGACTGGACGAGCAGTACTTC.